Sequencing of this TCR beta chain was carried out in a study of human CD8 memory T cell subsets. Broader study findings: Only one chain type (the T cell receptor beta chain) was sequenced in this study.

A CCR7+ PD-1- TIGIT- phenotype characterized the stem-like memory CD8+ T cells (TSTEM). In regard to this clonotype: Its antigen is not identified.

The authors made TCR beta libraries using UMI-labeled 5' RACE. TCRdb reprocessed the 5' RACE reads, with one entry per CDR3 protein and no DNA. This sample contains some 10,000 distinct CDR3 sequences. Germline V gene data show CDR1 as LNHNV and CDR2 as YYDKDF (reference sequence). The length of the CDR3 is 15 residues. The chain combines TRBV15 with TRBJ1-1; with no DNA, the TCRdb D assignment of TRBD1 cannot be verified. Sequenced sample: CD8+ stem-like memory T cells (TSCM and TCM) sorted from PBMCs. Subset given: stem-like memory CD8 T cells (TSTEM), CCR7+ PD-1- TIGIT-. The sequence was collected from a human donor in good health. CDR3 sequence reads: CATSIKQGAGTEAFF.